The T cell receptor (beta chain) under discussion was sequenced for a study of T cell responses to AZD1222 COVID-19 vaccine. CDR1 and CDR2 (germline): SGHTA, FQGNSA. This CDR3 spans 14 amino acids. The V and J ends lost 5 bases and 5 bases, in that order; junction bases with no gene match: 6. Points on this clone: The antigen remains unidentified.

Study-level points and caveats: A mostly white British donor set with more females was recruited, and clonal diversity was possibly underestimated.

The assay was immunoSEQ multiplex PCR, and TCRdb's table has in-frame clones only and misses some. This table has around 100,000 clones, roughly 87% appearing once. The sequenced sample was peripheral blood, obtained 28 days after the second AZD1222 dose. This sequence joins TRBV7-2 and TRBJ1-2; 9 bases align to TRBD1. This TCR was recovered from an adult who received the AZD1222 COVID-19 vaccine. DNA of the CDR3: TGTGCCAGCAGCCCAGACAGGGGGATATATGGCTACACCTTC. It yields the protein CASSPDRGIYGYTF.